This T cell receptor (beta chain) was sequenced in a study of Ad26.COV2.S vaccination and SARS-CoV-2 variants. Regarding the study as a whole: The TCR breadth and depth analyses may have produced an underestimate of total T cell responses. The placebo group had lower spike-specific TCR breadth than the vaccine recipients did.

Generated by immunoSEQ multiplex PCR, the TCRdb table keeps only in-frame clones and is missing some. The sample shows around 94,000 clones, over 60% of them seen only once. As to this clone: Its antigen is not identified.

The starting material was peripheral blood, obtained after recovery from COVID-19. The clonotype originates from a human donor who had recovered from COVID-19.

The CDR3 loop is CASSYSSPYNAEKLFF. CDR3 nucleotides: TGTGCCAGCAGTTACTCGTCCCCGTATAACGCTGAAAAACTGTTTTTT. The chain joins TRBV6-5 to TRBJ1-4; D gene unclear. The V gene lost 0 bases and the J gene lost 7 bases, with 15 bases spanning the gap. The length of the CDR3 is 16 residues. Germline CDR1 MNHEY, CDR2 SVGAGI.